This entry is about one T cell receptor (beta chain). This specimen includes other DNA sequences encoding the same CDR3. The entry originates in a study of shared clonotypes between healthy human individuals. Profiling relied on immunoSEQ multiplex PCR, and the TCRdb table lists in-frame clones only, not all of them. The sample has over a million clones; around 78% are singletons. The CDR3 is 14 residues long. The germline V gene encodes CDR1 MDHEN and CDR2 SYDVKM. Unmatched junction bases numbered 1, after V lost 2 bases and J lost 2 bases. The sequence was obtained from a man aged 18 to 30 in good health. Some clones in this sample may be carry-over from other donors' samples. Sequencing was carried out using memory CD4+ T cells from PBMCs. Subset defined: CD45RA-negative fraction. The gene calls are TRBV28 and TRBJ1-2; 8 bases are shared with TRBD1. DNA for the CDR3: TGTGCCAGCAGTTTAACAGGGGGGAACTATGGCTACACCTTC. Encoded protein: CASSLTGGNYGYTF.